What follows describes a single TCR beta chain. Its target is not known. Germline assignment: CDR1 SQVTM and CDR2 ANQGSEA. CDR3 size: 16 residues. After removal of 4 bases from V and 7 bases from J, the junction contained 18 bases not matched to a gene. This sample was taken from a study of cytomegalovirus exposure and HLA in healthy donors. Overall study findings and caveats: Excluded were some V segments that proved indistinguishable, including TRBV6-2 and TRBV6-3.

Primers included in the PCR were 60 Vbeta and 13 Jbeta primers. Clones were sequenced by immunoSEQ multiplex PCR, and TCRdb holds only the in-frame ones, with some missing. The sample table includes around 70,000 clones. The J gene is TRBJ1-2, the V gene TRBV29-1, with 7 bases identical to TRBD1. This receptor was taken from a female donor in good health and CMV-seropositive. Sequencing was carried out using PBMCs. The CDR3 coding sequence is TGCAGCGTTGTGAAGATAGGTAATGTGAGGGGGCTTGGCTACACCTTC. Protein sequence: CSVVKIGNVRGLGYTF.